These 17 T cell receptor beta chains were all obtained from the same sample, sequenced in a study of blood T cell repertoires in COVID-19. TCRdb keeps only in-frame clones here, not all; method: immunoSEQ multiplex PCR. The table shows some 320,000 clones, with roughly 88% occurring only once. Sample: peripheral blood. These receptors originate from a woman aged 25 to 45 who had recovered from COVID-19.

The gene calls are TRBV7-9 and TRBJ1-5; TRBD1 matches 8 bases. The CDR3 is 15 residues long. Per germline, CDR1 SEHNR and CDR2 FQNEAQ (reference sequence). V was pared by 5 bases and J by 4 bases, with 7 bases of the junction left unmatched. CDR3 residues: CASSPVGTGNQPQHF. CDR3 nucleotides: TGTGCCAGCAGCCCGGTTGGGACAGGTAATCAGCCCCAGCATTTT.

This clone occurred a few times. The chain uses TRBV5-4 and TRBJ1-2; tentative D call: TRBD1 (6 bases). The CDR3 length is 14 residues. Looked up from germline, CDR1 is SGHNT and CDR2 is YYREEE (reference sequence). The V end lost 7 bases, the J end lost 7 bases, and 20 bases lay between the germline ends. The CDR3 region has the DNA TGTGCCAGCGGACGGGACAACCCAGGCCGTGGCTACACCTTC. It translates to CASGRDNPGRGYTF.

CDR3 in DNA: TGTGCCAGCAGCAACGGCCGGGACAGGGGGCTAAACACTGAAGCTTTCTTT. It yields the protein CASSNGRDRGLNTEAFF. The chain couples TRBV21-1 to TRBJ1-1; the table's D gene call, TRBD1, was not cross checked with the DNA. TRBV21-1 has pseudogene status. The CDR3 sequence is 17 residues long.

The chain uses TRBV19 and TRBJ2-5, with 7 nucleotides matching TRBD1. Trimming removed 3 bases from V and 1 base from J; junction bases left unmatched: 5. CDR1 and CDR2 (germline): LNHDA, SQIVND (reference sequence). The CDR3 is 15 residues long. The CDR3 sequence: CASSIPGQLQETQYF. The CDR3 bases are TGTGCCAGTAGTATCCCGGGACAGCTCCAAGAGACCCAGTACTTC. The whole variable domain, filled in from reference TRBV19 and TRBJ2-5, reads DGGITQSPKYLFRKEGQNVTLSCEQNLNHDAMYWYRQDPGQGLRLIYYSQIVNDFQKGDIAEGYSVSREKKESFPLTVTSAQKNPTAFYLCASSIPGQLQETQYFGPGTRLLVL.

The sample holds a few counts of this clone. CDR3 sequence reads: CASSVGASQLVDQPQHF. Here the CDR3 DNA reads TGTGCCAGCAGCGTAGGGGCCTCCCAGCTCGTTGATCAGCCCCAGCATTTT. The chain recombines TRBV9 with TRBJ1-5; D is undetermined. Trimming stripped 0 bases from V and 5 bases from J, with 18 bases between. The CDR3 consists of 17 residues. Germline CDR1 is SGDLS and CDR2 is YYNGEE.

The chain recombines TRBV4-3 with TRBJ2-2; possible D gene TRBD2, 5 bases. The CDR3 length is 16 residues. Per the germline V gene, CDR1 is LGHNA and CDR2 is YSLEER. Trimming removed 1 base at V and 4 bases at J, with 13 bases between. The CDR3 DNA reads TGCGCCAGCAGCCAAGGGGCGGCTCGGGGCACCGGGGAGCTGTTTTTT. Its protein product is CASSQGAARGTGELFF.

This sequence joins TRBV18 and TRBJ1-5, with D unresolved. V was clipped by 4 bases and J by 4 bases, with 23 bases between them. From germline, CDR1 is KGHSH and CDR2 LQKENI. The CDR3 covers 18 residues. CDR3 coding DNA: TGTGCCAGCTCACTGACCCCCCCCCTGGGCCCTTCAAATCAGCCCCAGCATTTT. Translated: CASSLTPPLGPSNQPQHF.

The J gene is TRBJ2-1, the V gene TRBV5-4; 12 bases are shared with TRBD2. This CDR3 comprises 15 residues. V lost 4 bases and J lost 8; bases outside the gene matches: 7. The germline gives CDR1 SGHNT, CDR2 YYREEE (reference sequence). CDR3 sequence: CASSPTSGGNDEQFF. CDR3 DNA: TGTGCCAGCAGCCCGACTAGCGGGGGTAATGATGAGCAGTTCTTC.

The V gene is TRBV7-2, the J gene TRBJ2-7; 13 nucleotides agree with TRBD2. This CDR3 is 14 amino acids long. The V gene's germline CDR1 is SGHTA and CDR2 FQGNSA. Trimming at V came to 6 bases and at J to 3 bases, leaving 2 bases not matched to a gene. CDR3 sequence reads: CASRRTSGGYEQYF. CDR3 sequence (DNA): TGTGCCAGCAGAAGGACTAGCGGGGGCTACGAGCAGTACTTC.

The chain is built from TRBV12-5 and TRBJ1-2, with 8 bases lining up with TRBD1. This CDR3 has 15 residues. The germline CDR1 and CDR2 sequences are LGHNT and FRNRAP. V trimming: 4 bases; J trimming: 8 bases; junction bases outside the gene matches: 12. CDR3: CASGSAQGASNGYTF. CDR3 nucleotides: TGTGCTAGTGGTTCCGCTCAGGGGGCGTCTAACGGCTACACCTTC.

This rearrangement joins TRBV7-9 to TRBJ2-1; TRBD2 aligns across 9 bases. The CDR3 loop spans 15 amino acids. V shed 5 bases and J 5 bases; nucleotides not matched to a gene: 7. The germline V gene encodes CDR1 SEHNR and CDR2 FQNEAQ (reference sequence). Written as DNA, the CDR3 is TGTGCCAGCAGCCCAACTAGCGGGCTCGACAATGAGCAGTTCTTC. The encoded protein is CASSPTSGLDNEQFF.

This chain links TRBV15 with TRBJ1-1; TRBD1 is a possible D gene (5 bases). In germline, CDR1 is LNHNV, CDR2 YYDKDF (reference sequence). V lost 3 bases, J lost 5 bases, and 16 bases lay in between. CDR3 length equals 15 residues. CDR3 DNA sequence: TGTGCCACCAGCAGCATGCGGGGCCTGGGAACTGAAGCTTTCTTT. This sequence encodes CATSSMRGLGTEAFF. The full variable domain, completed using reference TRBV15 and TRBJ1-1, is DAMVIQNPRYQVTQFGKPVTLSCSQTLNHNVMYWYQQKSSQAPKLLFHYYDKDFNNEADTPDNFQSRRPNTSFCFLDIRSPGLGDTAMYLCATSSMRGLGTEAFFGQGTRLTVV.

CDR3 coding DNA: TGTGCCAGCAGTTACTCGCGGACAGCCCTTAATCAGCCCCAGCATTTT. Protein: CASSYSRTALNQPQHF. This chain connects TRBV6-5 to TRBJ1-5; a possible D gene is TRBD1 (6 bases). V was clipped by 0 bases and J by 4 bases, with 13 bases between them. There are 16 residues in the CDR3. Germline assignment: CDR1 MNHEY and CDR2 SVGAGI.

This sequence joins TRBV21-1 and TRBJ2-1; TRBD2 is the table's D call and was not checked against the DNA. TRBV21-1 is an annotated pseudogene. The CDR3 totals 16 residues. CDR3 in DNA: TGTGCCAGCAGCAATCGGCAGCGGGGACTCTACAATGAGCAGTTCTTC. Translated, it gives CASSNRQRGLYNEQFF.

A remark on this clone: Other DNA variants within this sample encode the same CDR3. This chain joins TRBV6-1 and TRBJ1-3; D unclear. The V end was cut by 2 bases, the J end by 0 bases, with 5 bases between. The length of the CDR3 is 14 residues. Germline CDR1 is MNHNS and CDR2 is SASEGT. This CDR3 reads CASSELSSGNTIYF. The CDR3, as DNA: TGTGCCAGCAGTGAACTAAGCTCTGGAAACACCATATATTTT.

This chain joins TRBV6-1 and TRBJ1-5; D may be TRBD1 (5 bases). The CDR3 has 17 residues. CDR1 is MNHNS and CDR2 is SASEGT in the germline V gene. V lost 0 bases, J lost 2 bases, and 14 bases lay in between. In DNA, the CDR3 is TGTGCCAGCAGTGAAGCTGGGGGACTTCGGGGCAATCAGCCCCAGCATTTT. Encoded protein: CASSEAGGLRGNQPQHF.

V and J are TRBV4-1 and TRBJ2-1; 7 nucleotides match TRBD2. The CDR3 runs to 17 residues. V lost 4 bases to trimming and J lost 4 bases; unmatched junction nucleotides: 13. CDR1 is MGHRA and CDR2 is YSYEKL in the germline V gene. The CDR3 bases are TGCGCCAGCAGCCCCGGTGGGCGGGGGAGGGGTTACAATGAGCAGTTCTTC. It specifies CASSPGGRGRGYNEQFF.